The rows below give T cell receptor beta chains drawn from one sample of a study of cytomegalovirus exposure and HLA in healthy donors. Repertoires were generated with immunoSEQ multiplex PCR, while TCRdb's copy carries only in-frame clones and drops some. This sample carries 65,000 to 85,000 clones, just over 85% of them seen once, and the ten largest clones take 1.5% to 2%. Specimen: PBMCs. These receptors all stem from a woman aged 30 to 39 in good health and CMV-seronegative. The conserved cysteine and the conserved F or W are not part of the CDR3 here. A D gene is named only where the DNA matches it firmly. Expanded clones are given a class, and other clones once, few, many or no size at all.

J | D | size | V | CDR3
TRBJ1-1 | - | - | TRBV6-6 | ASSAYRGGRGTEAF
TRBJ1-2 | TRBD1 | - | TRBV2 | AGGTVDGYT
TRBJ1-5 | TRBD1 | once | TRBV9 | ASSLQGDGNQPQH
TRBJ2-7 | TRBD1 | - | TRBV10-1 | ASSGPGQGYEQY
TRBJ2-7 | - | - | TRBV15 | ATSVVRDLHEQY
TRBJ1-5 | TRBD1 | medium-sized | TRBV2 | ASSEEGQLANQPQH
TRBJ2-5 | - | once | TRBV6-5 | ASSARGAVGETQY
- | - | - | TRBV27 | ASSLGTLYEQY
TRBJ2-1 | TRBD2 | - | TRBV5-1 | ASSSESGRAYNEQF
TRBJ2-5 | TRBD2 | - | TRBV5-4 | ASSLLAGIETQY
TRBJ2-3 | - | - | TRBV21-1 | ASSKVASGIGGNTQY
TRBJ2-7 | TRBD1 | - | TRBV7-9 | ASSPLGQGPYEQY
TRBJ2-1 | TRBD2 | - | TRBV10-3 | AITSERTSGTYNEQF
TRBJ2-2 | TRBD1 | once | TRBV2 | ASSYTGGTGELF
TRBJ2-1 | - | - | TRBV7-9 | ASSAPGIGSYNEQF
TRBJ1-1 | TRBD1 | - | TRBV19 | ASSTGVTEAF
TRBJ2-7 | TRBD2 | - | TRBV23-1 | ASSRPTSGSWRFPYEQY
TRBJ1-2 | - | - | TRBV7-6 | ASSPDRFYGYT
TRBJ2-7 | - | - | TRBV5-8 | ASSSVRPGGEQY
TRBJ2-3 | - | - | TRBV29-1 | SGRTSTDTQY
TRBJ2-7 | - | - | TRBV25-1 | ASSEYGAYEQY
TRBJ2-5 | - | - | TRBV4-1 | ASSQSLGDQETQY
TRBJ2-5 | TRBD2 | - | TRBV28 | ASSYGGRAVTETQY
TRBJ2-2 | TRBD2 | - | TRBV11-2 | ASSLLSAGVTGELF
TRBJ1-2 | - | - | TRBV9 | ASRDQQYGYT
TRBJ2-7 | TRBD2 | - | TRBV19 | ASSIFGTSGRADPQEQY
TRBJ2-7 | - | - | TRBV6-5 | ASSLSGAPGIEQY
TRBJ1-2 | - | few | TRBV27 | ASSLSRDTYGYT
TRBJ2-1 | TRBD1 | once | TRBV6-5 | ASSYVTGWLNEQF
TRBJ1-2 | TRBD1 | - | TRBV7-8 | ASRPSQGANYGYT
TRBJ1-1 | - | - | TRBV7-9 | SSRGEGVEAF
TRBJ1-3 | - | - | TRBV7-8 | ASSLVEGSSGNTIY
TRBJ2-2 | - | - | TRBV5-4 | ASSLVSTGELF
TRBJ2-2 | TRBD1 | - | TRBV30 | AWSGVAGGFTGELF
- | TRBD1 | - | TRBV6-1 | ASSRTGGSHEQY
TRBJ2-7 | TRBD2 | few | TRBV5-4 | ASSLRLAGGPRSYEQY
TRBJ2-1 | TRBD1 | - | TRBV27 | ASSTRDRASSYNEQF
TRBJ2-1 | TRBD2 | - | TRBV6-5 | ASSYGGGTRGNEQF
TRBJ1-5 | TRBD1 | - | TRBV10-3 | AISTGTANQPQH
TRBJ2-6 | - | few | TRBV19 | ASSSSGAAGANVLT
TRBJ2-5 | - | - | TRBV11-3 | ASSSDPGHQETQY
- | - | - | TRBV19 | ASSSSGGAYEQY